The sequence of this T cell receptor beta chain was determined in a study of cytomegalovirus exposure and HLA in healthy donors. About this clone: What it binds is not known.

Study conclusions and caveats: The authors later linked a missense DCLRE1C variant to TCR beta V- and J-gene trimming. Exclusion applied to some V segments, including TRBV6-2 and TRBV6-3, as they were indistinguishable.

V trimming: 5 bases; J trimming: 1 base; junction bases outside the gene matches: 8. Looked up from germline, CDR1 is LNHDA and CDR2 is SQIVND (reference sequence). CDR3 length equals 16 residues. The PCR ran on 60 Vbeta and 13 Jbeta primers. Per the study methods: An analysis that came later counted 70 million to 100 million unique TCR beta chains, some 11 million shared. The protocol was immunoSEQ multiplex PCR, while the TCRdb copy is restricted to in-frame clones and leaves out a portion. The D gene and trimming were derived from the DNA, and the V and J assignments and clone size from that table. The data hold around 230,000 clones, with more than 70% observed a single time.

Sample: PBMCs. This rearrangement joins TRBV19 to TRBJ1-5; 7 nucleotides match TRBD1. The TCR was taken from a boy younger than 18 in good health and CMV-seronegative. The CDR3 nucleotides read TGTGCCAGTAGTCCCCGACAGGGAGAAAGCAATCAGCCCCAGCATTTT. This codes for CASSPRQGESNQPQHF.